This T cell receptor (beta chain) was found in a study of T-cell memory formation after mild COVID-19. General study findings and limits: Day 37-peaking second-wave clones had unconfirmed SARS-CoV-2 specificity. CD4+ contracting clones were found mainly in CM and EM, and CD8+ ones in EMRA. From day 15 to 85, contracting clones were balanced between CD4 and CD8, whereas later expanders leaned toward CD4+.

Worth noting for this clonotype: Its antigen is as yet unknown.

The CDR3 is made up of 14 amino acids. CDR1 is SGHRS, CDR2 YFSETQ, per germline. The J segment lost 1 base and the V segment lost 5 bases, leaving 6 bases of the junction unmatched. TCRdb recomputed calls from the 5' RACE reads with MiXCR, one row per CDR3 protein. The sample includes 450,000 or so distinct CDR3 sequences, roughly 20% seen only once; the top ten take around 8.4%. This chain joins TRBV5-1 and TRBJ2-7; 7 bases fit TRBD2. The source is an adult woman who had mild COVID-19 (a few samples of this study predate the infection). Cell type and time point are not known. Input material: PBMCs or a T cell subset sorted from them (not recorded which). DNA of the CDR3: TGCGCCAGCAGGGGAGGGTCTCGGTCCTACGAGCAGTACTTC. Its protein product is CASRGGSRSYEQYF.